The clone carrying this T cell receptor beta chain appeared a few times. Its antigen remains unidentified. The sample comes from a study of T-cell reconstitution after alpha-beta-depleted transplantation in children. Findings of the study overall: Several hundred rapidly expanded clones from non-depleted graft cells reportedly supplied alpha-beta T cells about two months post-transplant.

Unique molecular identifiers tagged the TCRbeta library. MiXCR, applied by TCRdb to the PCR reads, yields one record per CDR3 protein. This sample has approximately 650,000 distinct CDR3 sequences, with about 12% found just once. The CDR3 length is 17 residues. Trimming took off 2 bases at V and 1 base at J, with 17 bases between the two ends. This clonotype originated in a girl aged 2 to 9 with congenital amegakaryocytic thrombocytopenia, due to receive a stem cell transplant. The V gene is TRBV12-3 or TRBV12-4, the J gene TRBJ2-5; possibly TRBD2 for D (6 bases). This specimen was PBMCs, taken before TCRalphabeta/CD19-depleted stem cell transplant. The CDR3 sequence is CASSLSPVGGGQETQYF. The CDR3 coding sequence is TGTGCCAGCAGTTTATCCCCCGTTGGGGGAGGCCAAGAGACCCAGTACTTC.